This T cell receptor beta chain comes out of a study of immune reconstitution after stem cell transplant in scleroderma. TCRdb reanalysed the RT-PCR reads using MiXCR and keeps one entry per CDR3 protein. This table holds 6,000 or so distinct CDR3 sequences, less than 9.5% found once. This CDR3 contains 13 residues. The germline V and J ends were trimmed by 6 bases and 0 bases, with 9 bases remaining between them. Germline CDR1 and CDR2: MDHEN and SYDVKM. This clonotype was obtained from a male donor with systemic sclerosis. This specimen was collected before or after autologous hematopoietic stem cell transplantation (not recorded which). The rearrangement joins TRBV28 to TRBJ2-7; D is perhaps TRBD1 (6 bases). The CDR3 region has the DNA TGTGCCAGCAGAAGGACAGCCTCCTACGAGCAGTACTTC. Its protein is CASRRTASYEQYF.